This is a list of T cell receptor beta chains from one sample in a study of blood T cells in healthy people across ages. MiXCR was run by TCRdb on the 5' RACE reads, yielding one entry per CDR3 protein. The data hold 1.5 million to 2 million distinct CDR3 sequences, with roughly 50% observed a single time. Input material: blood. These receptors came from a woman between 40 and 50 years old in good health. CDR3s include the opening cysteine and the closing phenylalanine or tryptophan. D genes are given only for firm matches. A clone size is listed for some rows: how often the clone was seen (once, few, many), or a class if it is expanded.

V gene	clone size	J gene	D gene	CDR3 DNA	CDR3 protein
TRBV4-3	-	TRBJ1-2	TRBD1	TGCGCCAGCAGCCAAGAGCAGGGGGCTCTCTATGGCTACACCTTC	CASSQEQGALYGYTF
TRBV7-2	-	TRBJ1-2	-	TGTGCCAGCAGCTTGGGGCCGCCCTATGGCTACACCTTC	CASSLGPPYGYTF
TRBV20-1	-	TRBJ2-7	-	TGCAGTGCTAGGGATGGTGTGCGCAGGGACTACGAGCAGTACTTC	CSARDGVRRDYEQYF
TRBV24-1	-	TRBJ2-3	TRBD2	TGTGCCACCAGTGATTTGGGAGCGGGGGAAAGGGATACGCAGTATTTT	CATSDLGAGERDTQYF
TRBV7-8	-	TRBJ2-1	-	TGTGCCAGCAGCTTTGCCCTCACGAGCTCCTACAATGAGCAGTTCTTC	CASSFALTSSYNEQFF
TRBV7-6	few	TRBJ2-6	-	TGTGCCAGCAGCCACCGGACGGTTAGGGACCTATCTGGGGCCAACGTTCTGACTTTC	CASSHRTVRDLSGANVLTF
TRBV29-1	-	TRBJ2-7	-	TGCAGCGCCCAGCCCCGGGGGAAGGGTTACGAGCAGTACTTC	CSAQPRGKGYEQYF
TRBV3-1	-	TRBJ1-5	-	TGTGCCAGCAGCCAGTGGGGGGGCCCCAGTCAGCCCCAGCATTTT	CASSQWGGPSQPQHF
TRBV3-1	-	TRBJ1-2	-	TGTGCCAGCAGCCAAGAGGGGGGAATGATCTATGGCTACACCTTC	CASSQEGGMIYGYTF
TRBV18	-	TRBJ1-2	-	TGTGCCAGCTCACCACTGACAGAGAGCTATGGCTACACCTTC	CASSPLTESYGYTF
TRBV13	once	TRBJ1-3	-	TGTGCCAGCAGCCTCGGGCCCCCTGGAAACACCATATATTTT	CASSLGPPGNTIYF
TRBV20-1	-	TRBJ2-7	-	TGCAGTGCTAGATGGGGGCCTAACGAGCAGTACTTC	CSARWGPNEQYF
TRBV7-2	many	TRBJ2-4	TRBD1	TGTGCCAGTAGCCGGGACAGGGCGGACATTCAGTACTTC	CASSRDRADIQYF
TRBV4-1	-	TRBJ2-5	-	TGCGCCAGCAGCCTAGGGAACGTGGAGACCCAGTACTTC	CASSLGNVETQYF
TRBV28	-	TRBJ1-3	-	TGTGCCAGTTCAGAGGCAACCTCTGGAAACACCATATATTTT	CASSEATSGNTIYF
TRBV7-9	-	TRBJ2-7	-	TGTGCCAGCATATTTGGCCAGGGGGAGGATGAGCAGTACTTC	CASIFGQGEDEQYF
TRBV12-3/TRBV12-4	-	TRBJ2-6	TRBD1	TGTGCCAGCAGTTTATCCCCCCTGAAACCGGGACAGGGAAATGGGGCCAACGTCCTGACTTTC	CASSLSPLKPGQGNGANVLTF
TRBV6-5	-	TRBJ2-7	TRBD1	TGTGCCAGCAGCCGTGGACAGGGTTCCTACAATGAGCAGTACTTC	CASSRGQGSYNEQYF
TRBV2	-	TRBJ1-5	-	TGTGCCAGCAGTACAGAATCGAATCGGCCCCAGCATTTT	CASSTESNRPQHF
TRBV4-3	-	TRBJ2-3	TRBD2	TGCGCCCCGAAGGCGTGGGAGCGGGGGATGAGCACAGATACGCAGTATTTT	CAPKAWERGMSTDTQYF
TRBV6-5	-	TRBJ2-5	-	TGTGCCAGCAGTTACTTCCTTAGGGCGGAGACCCAGTACTTC	CASSYFLRAETQYF
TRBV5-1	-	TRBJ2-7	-	TGCGCCAGCAGCTTGGACGGCCGTAGCTTCGACGAGCAGTACTTC	CASSLDGRSFDEQYF
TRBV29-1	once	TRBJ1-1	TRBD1	TGCAGCGTTGCAGGGGGCGCGTCGAACACTGAAGCTTTCTTT	CSVAGGASNTEAFF
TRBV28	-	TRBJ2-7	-	TGTGCCAGCAGCCCCGGGACACGGGACTCCTACGAGCAGTACTTC	CASSPGTRDSYEQYF
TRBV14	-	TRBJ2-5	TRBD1	TGTGCCAGCAGCCAAGATCAGATCCCGGGACAGGGGGAAGAGACCCAGTACTTC	CASSQDQIPGQGEETQYF
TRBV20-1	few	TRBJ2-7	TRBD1	TGCAGTGCCTCCGGGACAGGGCTCTCCTACGAGCAGTACTTC	CSASGTGLSYEQYF
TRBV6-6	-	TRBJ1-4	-	TGTGCCAGCTTAGGACGGGGGAGGGTCCTCCTCACGGAAAAACTGTTTTTT	CASLGRGRVLLTEKLFF
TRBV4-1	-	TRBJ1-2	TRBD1	TGCGCCAGCAGCCAAGGTGGACAGGGCCTTTTGAACTATGGCTACACCTTC	CASSQGGQGLLNYGYTF
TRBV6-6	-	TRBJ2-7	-	TGTGCCAGCAACTCCCCGGCGACCCAGCACTTC	CASNSPATQHF
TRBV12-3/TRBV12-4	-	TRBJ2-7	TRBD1	TGTGCCAGCAGACCCCCGACAGGGACGGGGTACTACGAGCAGTACTTC	CASRPPTGTGYYEQYF
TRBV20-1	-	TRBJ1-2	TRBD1	TGCAGTGCTAGCTTTGGGACAGACTCATCGGATGGCTACACCTTC	CSASFGTDSSDGYTF
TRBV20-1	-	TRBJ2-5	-	TGCAGTGCTCCGACCTCCCCCGGGGGGCTGAGATTTGAGACCCAGTACTTC	CSAPTSPGGLRFETQYF
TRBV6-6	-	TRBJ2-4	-	TGTGCCAGCCCCGACAGTACCAAAAACATTCAGTACTTC	CASPDSTKNIQYF
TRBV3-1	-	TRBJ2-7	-	TGTGCCAGCAGCCAAAGTGGGAGCTCCTACGAGCAGTACTTC	CASSQSGSSYEQYF
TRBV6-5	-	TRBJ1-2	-	TGTGCCAGCAGTTACTCGATGGGTGGGGGCTACACCTTC	CASSYSMGGGYTF
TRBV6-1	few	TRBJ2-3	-	TGTGCCAGCAGTGAAATGAACAGGGCCTCAGATACGCAGTATTTT	CASSEMNRASDTQYF
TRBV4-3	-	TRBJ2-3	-	TGCGCCAGCAGCCAAGATTTAGGAATCACAGATACGCAGTATTTT	CASSQDLGITDTQYF
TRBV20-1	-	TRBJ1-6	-	TGCAGTGCTAGAATCGGTTCACCCCTCCACTTT	CSARIGSPLHF
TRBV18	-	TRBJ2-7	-	TGTGCCAGCTCACCGACCACCACCTACGAGCAGTACTTC	CASSPTTTYEQYF
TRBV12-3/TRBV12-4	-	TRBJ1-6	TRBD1	TGTGCCAGCAGTTTGATGGGACAGGGGGTGTCAGGTTCACCCCTCCACTTT	CASSLMGQGVSGSPLHF
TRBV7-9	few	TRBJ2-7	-	TGTGCCAGCAGCCCCTCACAGAGGAGGTTCCACGAGCAGTACTTC	CASSPSQRRFHEQYF
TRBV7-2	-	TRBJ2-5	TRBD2	TGTGCCAGCACCGTCAGTGGCGGGGGGATGGAGACCCAGTACTTC	CASTVSGGGMETQYF
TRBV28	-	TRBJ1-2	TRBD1	TGTGCCAGCAGAAATCTGGGACAGGGAAGTGTTGGCTATGGCTACACCTTC	CASRNLGQGSVGYGYTF
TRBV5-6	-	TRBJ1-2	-	TGTGCCAGCAGCTTGATAGCGGGCGGGACGTTAAGTTATGGCTACACCTTC	CASSLIAGGTLSYGYTF
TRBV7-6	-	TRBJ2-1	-	TGTGCCAGCAGCTTAGTATCCAGGGTCAGGCGCACTAGGTTAGGTGAGCAGTTCTTC	CASSLVSRVRRTRLGEQFF
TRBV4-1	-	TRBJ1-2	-	TGCGCCAGCAGCCCCCAGTCGCCTAGCTATGGCTACACCTTC	CASSPQSPSYGYTF
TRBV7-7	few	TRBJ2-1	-	TGTGCTAGCAGTGAGACAGCCTACAATGAGCAGTTCTTC	CASSETAYNEQFF
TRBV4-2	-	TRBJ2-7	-	TGTGCCAGTGCGAGGGAAGCTAACTCCTACGAGCAGTACTTC	CASAREANSYEQYF
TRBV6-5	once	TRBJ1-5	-	TGTGCCGGCAGTTACGGGCGGGGGAGCAATCAGCCCCAGCATTTT	CAGSYGRGSNQPQHF
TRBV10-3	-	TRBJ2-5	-	TGTGCCATCAGTGAGGCGGGACCTAACAGGGGAGGAGAGACCCAGTACTTC	CAISEAGPNRGGETQYF
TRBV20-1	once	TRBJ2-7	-	TGCAGTGCTAGAGGGTTGGGGTCTGGCTACGAGCAGTACTTC	CSARGLGSGYEQYF
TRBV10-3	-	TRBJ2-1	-	TGTGCCATCAGTGACGGGGAGCTCTCCTACAATGAGCAGTTCTTC	CAISDGELSYNEQFF
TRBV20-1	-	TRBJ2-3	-	TGCAGTGCCCCCGGCGGGGGCGAGTATAGCACAGATACGCAGTATTTT	CSAPGGGEYSTDTQYF
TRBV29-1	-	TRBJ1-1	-	TGCAGCGTTAAACAGGGTACTCTGAACACTGAAGCTTTCTTT	CSVKQGTLNTEAFF